This TCR beta chain is drawn from a study of T cells in Graves' hyperthyroidism and ophthalmopathy. Study context: Peripheral blood samples were taken at initial diagnosis, prior to any treatment.

In this sample, this clonotype turned up a few times. Its antigen is undetermined. Overall study findings and caveats: Ophthalmopathy was told apart from stable hyperthyroidism by a 13 V-J model. Clonotypes that were expanded in thyroid above 0.001 mostly appeared in blood too. Ophthalmopathy got predicted by the model a median 6.5 months before its onset.

Authors of the study amplified TCR beta CDR3 regions from RNA transcripts. Carried out on the TCR CDR3, a first-round RT-PCR used the HTBI primer set. MiXCR, run by TCRdb on the multiplex PCR reads, gives a single entry per CDR3 protein. This sample has 490,000 or so distinct CDR3 sequences, with less than 25% found just once. This TCR came from a woman between 70 and 85 years old with Graves' ophthalmopathy. Sequencing was done on a sample of blood.

This CDR3 is CASSAEGGLNYGYTF. DNA of the CDR3: TGTGCCAGCAGTGCAGAGGGGGGCCTCAACTATGGCTACACCTTC. The rearrangement uses TRBV2 and TRBJ1-2; possible D gene TRBD1, 6 bases. Trimming removed 4 bases from V and 2 bases from J, with 14 bases in between. The CDR3 length is 15 residues. The germline V gene encodes CDR1 SNHLY and CDR2 FYNNEI.